Below, one TCR beta chain is given with its context. The CDR3 extends over 15 amino acids. V was pared by 6 bases and J by 8 bases, with 10 bases of the junction left unmatched. Germline V gene sequence: CDR1 SGHDN, CDR2 FVKESK. The source of the sample is a study of technical replicates of blood from a few donors. Assay used: immunoSEQ multiplex PCR; TCRdb lists only in-frame clones, some missing. The repertoire holds around 100,000 clones, with 96% as singletons. The chain has TRBV14 and TRBJ1-4, with 9 bases that match TRBD1. The source is a human donor in good health. Sequencing was done on a sample of T cells isolated from PBMCs. The CDR3 loop reads CASRRTGTGHEKLFF. The CDR3 nucleotides read TGTGCCAGCAGGCGAACCGGGACAGGGCACGAAAAACTGTTTTTT. Based on the CDR3 plus reference TRBV14 and TRBJ1-4, the full variable domain is EAGVTQFPSHSVIEKGQTVTLRCDPISGHDNLYWYRRVMGKEIKFLLHFVKESKQDESGMPNNRFLAERTGGTYSTLKVQPAELEDSGVYFCASRRTGTGHEKLFFGSGTQLSVL.